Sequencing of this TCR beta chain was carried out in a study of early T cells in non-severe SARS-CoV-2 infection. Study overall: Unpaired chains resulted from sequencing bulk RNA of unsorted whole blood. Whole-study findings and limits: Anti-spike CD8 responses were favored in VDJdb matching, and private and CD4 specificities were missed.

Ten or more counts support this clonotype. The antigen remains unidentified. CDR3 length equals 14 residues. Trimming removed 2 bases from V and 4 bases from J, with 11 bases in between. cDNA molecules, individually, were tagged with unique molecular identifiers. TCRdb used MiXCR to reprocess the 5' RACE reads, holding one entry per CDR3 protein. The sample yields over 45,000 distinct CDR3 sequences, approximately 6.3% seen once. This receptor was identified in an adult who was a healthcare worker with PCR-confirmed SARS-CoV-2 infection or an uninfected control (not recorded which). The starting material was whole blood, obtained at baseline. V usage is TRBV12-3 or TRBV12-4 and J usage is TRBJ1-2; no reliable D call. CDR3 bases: TGTGCCAGCAGTTTATCGCCGGGCTCCTATGGCTACACCTTC. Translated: CASSLSPGSYGYTF.